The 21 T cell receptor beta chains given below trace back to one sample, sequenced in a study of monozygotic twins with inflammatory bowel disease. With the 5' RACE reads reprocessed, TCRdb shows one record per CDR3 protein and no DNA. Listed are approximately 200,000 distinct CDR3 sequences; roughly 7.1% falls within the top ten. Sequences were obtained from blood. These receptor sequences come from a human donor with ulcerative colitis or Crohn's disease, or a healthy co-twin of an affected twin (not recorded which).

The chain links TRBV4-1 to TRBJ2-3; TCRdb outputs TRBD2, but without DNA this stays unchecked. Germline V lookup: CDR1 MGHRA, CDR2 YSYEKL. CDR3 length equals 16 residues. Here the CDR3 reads CASSQAGPFTTDTQYF.

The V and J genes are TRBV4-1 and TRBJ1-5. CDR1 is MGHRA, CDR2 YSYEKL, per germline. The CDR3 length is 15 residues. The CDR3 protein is CASSQDGVSNQPQHF.

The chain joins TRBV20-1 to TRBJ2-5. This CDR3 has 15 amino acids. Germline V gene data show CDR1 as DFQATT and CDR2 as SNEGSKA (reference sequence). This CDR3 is CSARNYYVFQETQYF.

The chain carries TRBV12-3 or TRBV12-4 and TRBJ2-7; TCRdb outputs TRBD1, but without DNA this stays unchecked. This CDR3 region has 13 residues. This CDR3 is CASTLTGGYEQYF.

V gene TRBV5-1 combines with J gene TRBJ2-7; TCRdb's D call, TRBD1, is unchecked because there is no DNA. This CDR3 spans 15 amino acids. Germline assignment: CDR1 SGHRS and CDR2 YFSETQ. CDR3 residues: CASREYDSVSYEQYF.

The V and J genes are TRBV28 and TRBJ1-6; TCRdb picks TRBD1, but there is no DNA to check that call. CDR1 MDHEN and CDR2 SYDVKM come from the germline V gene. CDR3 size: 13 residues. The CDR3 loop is CASQRGRKSPLHF.

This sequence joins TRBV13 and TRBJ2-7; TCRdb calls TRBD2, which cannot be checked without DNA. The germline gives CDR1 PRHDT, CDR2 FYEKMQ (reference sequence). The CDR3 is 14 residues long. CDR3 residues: CASSSRTSGYEQYF.

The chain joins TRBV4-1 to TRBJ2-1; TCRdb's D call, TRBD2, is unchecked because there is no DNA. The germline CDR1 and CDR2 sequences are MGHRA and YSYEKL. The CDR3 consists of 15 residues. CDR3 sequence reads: CASSHQSGTVVEQFF.

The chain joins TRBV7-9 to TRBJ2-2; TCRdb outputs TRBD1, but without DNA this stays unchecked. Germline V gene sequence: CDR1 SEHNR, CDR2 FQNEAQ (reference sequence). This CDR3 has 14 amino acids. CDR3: CASAPGANTGELFF.

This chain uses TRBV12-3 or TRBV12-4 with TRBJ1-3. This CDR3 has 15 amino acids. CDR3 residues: CASSFDGFSGNTIYF.

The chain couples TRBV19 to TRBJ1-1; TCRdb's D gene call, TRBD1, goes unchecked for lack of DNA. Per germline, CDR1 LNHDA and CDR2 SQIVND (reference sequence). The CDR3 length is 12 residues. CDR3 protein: CASRAPASEAFF.

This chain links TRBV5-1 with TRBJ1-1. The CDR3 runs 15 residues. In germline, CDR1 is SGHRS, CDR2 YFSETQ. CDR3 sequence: CASSLLSVLNTEAFF.

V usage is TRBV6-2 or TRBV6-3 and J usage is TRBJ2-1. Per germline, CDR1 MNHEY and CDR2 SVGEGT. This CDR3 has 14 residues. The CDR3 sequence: CASLDGGPYNEQFF.

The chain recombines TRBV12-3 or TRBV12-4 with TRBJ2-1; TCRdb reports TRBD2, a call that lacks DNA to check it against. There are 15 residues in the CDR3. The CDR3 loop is CASSFGLAGYNEQFF.

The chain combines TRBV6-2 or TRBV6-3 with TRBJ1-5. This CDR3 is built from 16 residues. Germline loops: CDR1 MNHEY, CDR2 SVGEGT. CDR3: CASSYLSDGPNQPQHF.

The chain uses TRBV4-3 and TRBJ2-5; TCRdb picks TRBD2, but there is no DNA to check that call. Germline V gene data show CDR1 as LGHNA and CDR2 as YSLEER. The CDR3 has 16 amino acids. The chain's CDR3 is CASSPWTSGRQETQYF.

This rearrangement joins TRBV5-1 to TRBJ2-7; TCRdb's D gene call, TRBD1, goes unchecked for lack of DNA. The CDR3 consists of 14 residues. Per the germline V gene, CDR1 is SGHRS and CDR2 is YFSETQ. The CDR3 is CASSSGTRSYEQYF.

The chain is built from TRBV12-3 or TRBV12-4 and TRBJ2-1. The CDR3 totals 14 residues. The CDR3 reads CASTTRSSYNEQFF.

The CDR3 loop reads CASSRLAGTSTDTQYF. The chain uses TRBV11-1 and TRBJ2-3; TCRdb's D gene call, TRBD2, goes unchecked for lack of DNA. The CDR3 has 16 amino acids. Germline V gives CDR1 SGHAT, CDR2 FQDESV (reference sequence).

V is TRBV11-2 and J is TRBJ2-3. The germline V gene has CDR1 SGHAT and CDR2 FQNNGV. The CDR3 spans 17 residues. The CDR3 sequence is CASSLVPHRPSTDTQYF.

Here the CDR3 reads CASSLLGDQAF. The V and J genes are TRBV5-4 and TRBJ1-2. The CDR3 is 11 residues long. From germline, CDR1 is SGHNT and CDR2 YYREEE (reference sequence).